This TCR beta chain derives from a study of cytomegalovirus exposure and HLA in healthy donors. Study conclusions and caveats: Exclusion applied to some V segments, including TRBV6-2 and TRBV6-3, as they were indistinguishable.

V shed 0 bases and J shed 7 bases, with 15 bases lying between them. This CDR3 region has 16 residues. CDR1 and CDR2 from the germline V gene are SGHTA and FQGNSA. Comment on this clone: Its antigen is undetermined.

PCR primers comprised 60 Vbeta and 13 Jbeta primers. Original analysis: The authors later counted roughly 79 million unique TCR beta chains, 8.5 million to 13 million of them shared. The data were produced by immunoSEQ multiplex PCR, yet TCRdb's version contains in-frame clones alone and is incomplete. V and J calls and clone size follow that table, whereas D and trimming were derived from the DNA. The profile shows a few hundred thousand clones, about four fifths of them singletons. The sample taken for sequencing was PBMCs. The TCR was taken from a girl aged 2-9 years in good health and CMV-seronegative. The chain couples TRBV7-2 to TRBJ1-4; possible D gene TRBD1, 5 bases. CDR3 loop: CASSLARTSGLEKLFF. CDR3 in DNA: TGTGCCAGCAGCTTAGCCAGGACGTCAGGGCTTGAAAAACTGTTTTTT.